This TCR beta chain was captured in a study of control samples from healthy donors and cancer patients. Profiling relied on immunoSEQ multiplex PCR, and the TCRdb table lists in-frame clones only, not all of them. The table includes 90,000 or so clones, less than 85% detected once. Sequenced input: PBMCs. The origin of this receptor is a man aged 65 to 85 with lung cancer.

DNA of the CDR3: TGCGCCAGCGGTCTAGGGTACAATGAGCAGTTCTTC. It translates to CASGLGYNEQFF. The V gene is TRBV5-1, the J gene TRBJ2-1, with unresolved D. This CDR3 comprises 12 residues. CDR1 and CDR2 (germline): SGHRS, YFSETQ. V was shortened by 7 bases and J by 4 bases, with 9 bases between the two germline ends.